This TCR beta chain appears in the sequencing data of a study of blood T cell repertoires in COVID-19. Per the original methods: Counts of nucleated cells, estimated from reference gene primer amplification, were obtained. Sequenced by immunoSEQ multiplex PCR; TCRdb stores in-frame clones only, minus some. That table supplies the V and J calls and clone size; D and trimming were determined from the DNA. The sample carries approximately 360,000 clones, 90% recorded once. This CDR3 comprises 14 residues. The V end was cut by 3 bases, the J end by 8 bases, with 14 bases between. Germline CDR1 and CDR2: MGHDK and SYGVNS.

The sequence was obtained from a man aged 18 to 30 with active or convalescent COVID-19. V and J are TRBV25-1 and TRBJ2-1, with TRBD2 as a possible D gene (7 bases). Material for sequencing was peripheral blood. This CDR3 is CASSEWGGRDEQFF. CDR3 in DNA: TGTGCCAGCAGTGAGTGGGGGGGCCGTGATGAGCAGTTCTTC.